Here is one T cell receptor beta chain with its context. No antigen is known for it. Per-base qualities were not stored, and no clone one base away is much larger. CDR3 length: 13 amino acids, cysteine to phenylalanine. The read is trimmed to its CDR3 DNA, 39 bases read in frame from base 1. The CDR1 and CDR2 encoded by the germline V gene are SGHNT and YENEEA. A distance of 13 bases separates the germline ends of V and J, which lose 5 bases and 5 bases respectively. The data originate from a study of metastatic and nonmetastatic thyroid tumors (dated by TCRdb to the early 2020s). Regarding the research as a whole: Repertoires were compared across peripheral blood and tumor or nodule tissue samples from malignant and benign thyroid patients. Summary of the overall study and its limitations: In both blood and tumor samples, TCR beta diversity was reported to be significantly higher in malignant tumors than in benign nodules.

Library generation was performed with PCR. The instrument given in TCRdb is Illumina HiSeq 4000. High-throughput sequencing was used to profile the TCR beta-chain CDR3 region of every patient. On the authors' methods: A classifier to discriminate distant-metastatic papillary thyroid cancer patients was built from CDR3 differences across clinicopathological groups. The Shannon index was used to assess repertoire diversity, and the Morisita-Horn index was used to assess tumor-blood repertoire similarity. TCRdb handled the public reads itself, with Q25 trimming in fastp and clone calling in MiXCR, and kept productive beta chains. These V and J calls are TCRdb output, not the study's own analysis. Present in this sample are almost 70,000 clones, 13% to 15% of which were seen just once. The ten top clones hold around 7% of the sample. No patient had received any treatment before thyroid surgery. Patient clinical samples collected from about 2012 to 2019 were retrospectively analysed using T-cell receptor beta sequencing.

This receptor was taken from a male donor with papillary thyroid cancer or a benign thyroid nodule (not recorded which). Some clones in this sample may be carry-over from other donors' samples. Sequencing was performed on blood. The chain was built from TRBV11-3 and TRBJ2-7; D gene: possibly TRBD1, on 6 matching bases. The DNA sequence is TGTGCCAGCAGCGCGGACAGTTTTCACGAGCAGTACTTC. Its protein reads: CASSADSFHEQYF. The reference TRBV11-3 and TRBJ2-7 proteins fill in what lies around the CDR3, so the full variable domain reads EAGVVQSPRYKIIEKKQPVAFWCNPISGHNTLYWYLQNLGQGPELLIRYENEEAVDDSQLPKDRFSAERLKGVDSTLKIQPAELGDSAVYLCASSADSFHEQYFGPGTRLTVT.